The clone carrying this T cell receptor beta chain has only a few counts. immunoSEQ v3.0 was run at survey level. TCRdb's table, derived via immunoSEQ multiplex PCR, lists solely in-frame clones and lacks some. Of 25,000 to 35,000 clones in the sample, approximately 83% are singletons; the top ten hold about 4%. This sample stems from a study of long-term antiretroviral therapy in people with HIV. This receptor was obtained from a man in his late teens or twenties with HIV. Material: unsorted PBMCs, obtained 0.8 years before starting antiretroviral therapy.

The CDR3 DNA reads as TGTGCCAGCAGCACAACAGGAAGCACAGATACGCAGTATTTT. The encoded protein is CASSTTGSTDTQYF. The rearrangement uses TRBV5-4 and TRBJ2-3; D perhaps matches TRBD1 (5 bases). V was pared by 4 bases and J by 0 bases, with 9 bases between. The CDR3 extends over 14 amino acids. Germline CDR1 reads SGHNT; CDR2 reads YYREEE (reference sequence). The full variable domain, with the rest looked up from reference TRBV5-4 and TRBJ2-3, is ETGVTQSPTHLIKTRGQQVTLRCSSQSGHNTVSWYQQALGQGPQFIFQYYREEENGRGNFPPRFSGLQFPNYSSELNVNALELDDSALYLCASSTTGSTDTQYFGPGTRLTVL.